The 14 T cell receptor beta chains given below trace back to one sample, sequenced in a study of cytomegalovirus exposure and HLA in healthy donors. The PCR had 60 Vbeta and 13 Jbeta primers. Data came from immunoSEQ multiplex PCR; TCRdb stores just in-frame clones and leaves some out. The repertoire holds more than 150,000 clones, with roughly 87% as singletons. The sequenced material came from PBMCs. The receptors here all came from a girl under three years old in good health and CMV-seronegative.

The genes are TRBV6-5 and TRBJ2-1; TRBD2 matches at 9 bases. This CDR3 has 16 amino acids. CDR1 is MNHEY, CDR2 SVGAGI, per germline. Losses at the gene ends were 2 bases for V and 6 bases for J; bases not matched to a gene: 8. The CDR3 reads CASSYMRASGTNEQFF. CDR3 nucleotide sequence: TGTGCCAGCAGTTACATGAGAGCTAGCGGGACCAATGAGCAGTTCTTC.

This chain connects TRBV6-5 to TRBJ2-7; perhaps TRBD2 as D (6 bases). This CDR3 contains 14 residues. In germline, CDR1 is MNHEY, CDR2 SVGAGI. Trimming took 10 bases from V and 7 from J, leaving 23 bases between them. CDR3 sequence (DNA): TGTGCCACCCAACCGGGACTTCCCTCGCTTGAGCAGTACTTC. This codes for CATQPGLPSLEQYF.

Of note for this clone: The sample holds other DNA sequences that translate to the same CDR3. The CDR3 coding sequence is TGTGCCAGCAGTTTGTCCGCGGGGGGGCCGTACGAGCAGTACTTC. It is translated as CASSLSAGGPYEQYF. The rearrangement joins TRBV27 to TRBJ2-7, with TRBD2 matching 9 bases. Trimming cost V 3 bases and J 4 bases; bases outside gene matches: 7. This CDR3 region has 15 residues. Germline V CDR1 and CDR2: MNHEY, SMNVEV (reference sequence).

The chain couples TRBV7-3 to TRBJ2-3; D perhaps matches TRBD1 (5 bases). The CDR3 length is 14 residues. V gave up 2 bases and J gave up 3 bases, with 9 bases separating them. Germline V gives CDR1 SGHTA, CDR2 FQGTGA. The CDR3 here is CASSLAHRTDTQYF. The CDR3 DNA reads as TGTGCCAGCAGCTTAGCACACAGGACAGATACGCAGTATTTT.

This chain joins TRBV19 and TRBJ2-2; TRBD1 aligns across 7 bases. This CDR3 has 14 residues. J was trimmed by 3 bases and V by 11 bases; bases with no gene match: 9. From germline, CDR1 is LNHDA and CDR2 SQIVND (reference sequence). The CDR3 protein is CAASPTGDTGELFF. CDR3 bases: TGTGCCGCAAGCCCAACAGGGGACACCGGGGAGCTGTTTTTT.

The rearrangement links TRBV15 to TRBJ1-5; 12 bases agree with TRBD1. Unmatched junction bases numbered 6, after V lost 1 base and J lost 5 bases. Germline V CDR1 and CDR2: LNHNV, YYDKDF (reference sequence). CDR3 length: 17 residues. CDR3 sequence (DNA): TGTGCCACCAGCAGAGCTCGGGACAGGGGGCGCGATCAGCCCCAGCATTTT. Its protein product is CATSRARDRGRDQPQHF.

The gene calls are TRBV6-4 and TRBJ1-1; D gene unclear. CDR3 length: 14 amino acids. CDR1 is MRHNA and CDR2 is SNTAGT in the germline V gene. V lost 7 bases, J lost 0 bases, and 12 bases lay in between. Here the CDR3 DNA reads TGTGCCAGCACCCGTCTCCTTTTGAACACTGAAGCTTTCTTT. This translates into CASTRLLLNTEAFF.

The J gene is TRBJ2-1, the V gene TRBV6-1, with D possibly being TRBD2 (6 bases). V gave up 6 bases and J gave up 7 bases, with 13 bases separating them. Germline V gives CDR1 MNHNS, CDR2 SASEGT. This CDR3 has 13 residues. The CDR3 DNA follows: TGTGCCAGCAGGGCGGGGCTAGGGAATGAGCAGTTCTTC. Its protein is CASRAGLGNEQFF.

V is TRBV18 and J is TRBJ2-7; TRBD2 aligns across 9 bases. This CDR3 has 16 residues. V was clipped by 3 bases and J by 2 bases; unmatched bases: 8. Per germline, CDR1 KGHSH and CDR2 LQKENI. DNA of the CDR3: TGTGCCAGCTCACCGGGCGGGGGGGCCATGACCTACGAGCAGTACTTC. Translated: CASSPGGGAMTYEQYF.

The chain recombines TRBV6-5 with TRBJ1-3; no clear D gene. Trimming pared 7 bases from V and 0 bases from J, leaving 4 bases between. This CDR3 is 12 amino acids long. Germline assignment: CDR1 MNHEY and CDR2 SVGAGI. The CDR3 here is CASTNSGNTIYF. The DNA of the CDR3 is TGTGCCAGCACCAACTCTGGAAACACCATATATTTT.

This clone was seen once. The chain couples TRBV9 to TRBJ1-2; 8 bases map to TRBD1. Unmatched junction bases numbered 7, after V lost 4 bases and J lost 8 bases. The CDR3 spans 13 residues. CDR1 is SGDLS and CDR2 is YYNGEE in the germline V gene. The CDR3 DNA sequence: TGTGCCAGCAGCCTGCAGGGGGCGGGAGGCTACACCTTC. It is translated as CASSLQGAGGYTF. Complete variable domain (other parts from reference TRBV9 and TRBJ1-2): DSGVTQTPKHLITATGQRVTLRCSPRSGDLSVYWYQQSLDQGLQFLIQYYNGEERAKGNILERFSAQQFPDLHSELNLSSLELGDSALYFCASSLQGAGGYTFGSGTRLTVV.

V gene TRBV4-2 combines with J gene TRBJ2-2, with TRBD1 matching 9 bases. The germline CDR1 and CDR2 sequences are LGHNA and YNFKEQ. V shed 1 base and J 6 bases; nucleotides not matched to a gene: 9. CDR3 length: 17 residues. Here the CDR3 DNA reads TGTGCCAGCAGCCAAGCAGTGGGGGACAGGGACCCCGGGGAGCTGTTTTTT. Its translation is CASSQAVGDRDPGELFF.

With regard to this clone: Sequence at one end of the junction differs from germline and may be a read error. The gene calls are TRBV2 and TRBJ1-1; D remains ambiguous. This CDR3 comprises 13 residues. Per the germline V gene, CDR1 is SNHLY and CDR2 is FYNNEI. As DNA, the CDR3 is TGTGCTAGCAGTGTACGGGAAAACACTGAAGCTTTCTTT. Residues: CASSVRENTEAFF.

The rearrangement joins TRBV11-2 to TRBJ1-2; D uncertain. Trimming stripped 1 base from V and 5 bases from J, with 5 bases between. The CDR3 consists of 12 residues. Germline CDR1 is SGHAT and CDR2 is FQNNGV. CDR3 nucleotide sequence: TGTGCCAGCAGCTTAGGGCCTTATGGCTACACCTTC. Amino acids: CASSLGPYGYTF.